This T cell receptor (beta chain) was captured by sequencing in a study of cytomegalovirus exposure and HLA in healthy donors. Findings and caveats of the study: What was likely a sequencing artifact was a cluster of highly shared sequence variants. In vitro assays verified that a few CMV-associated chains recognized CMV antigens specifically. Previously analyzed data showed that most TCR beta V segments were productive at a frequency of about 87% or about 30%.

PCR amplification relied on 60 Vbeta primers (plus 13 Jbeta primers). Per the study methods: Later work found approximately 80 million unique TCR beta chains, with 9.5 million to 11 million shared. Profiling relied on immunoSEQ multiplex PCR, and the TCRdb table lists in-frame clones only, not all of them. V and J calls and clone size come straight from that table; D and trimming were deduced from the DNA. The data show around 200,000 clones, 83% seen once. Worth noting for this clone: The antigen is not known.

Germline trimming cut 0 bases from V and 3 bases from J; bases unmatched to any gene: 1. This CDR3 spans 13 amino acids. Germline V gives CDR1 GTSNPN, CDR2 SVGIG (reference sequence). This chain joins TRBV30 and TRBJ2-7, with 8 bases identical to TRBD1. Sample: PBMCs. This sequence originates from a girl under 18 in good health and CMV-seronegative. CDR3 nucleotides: TGTGCCTGGAGTGTTGGACAGGGCTACGAGCAGTACTTC. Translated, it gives CAWSVGQGYEQYF.